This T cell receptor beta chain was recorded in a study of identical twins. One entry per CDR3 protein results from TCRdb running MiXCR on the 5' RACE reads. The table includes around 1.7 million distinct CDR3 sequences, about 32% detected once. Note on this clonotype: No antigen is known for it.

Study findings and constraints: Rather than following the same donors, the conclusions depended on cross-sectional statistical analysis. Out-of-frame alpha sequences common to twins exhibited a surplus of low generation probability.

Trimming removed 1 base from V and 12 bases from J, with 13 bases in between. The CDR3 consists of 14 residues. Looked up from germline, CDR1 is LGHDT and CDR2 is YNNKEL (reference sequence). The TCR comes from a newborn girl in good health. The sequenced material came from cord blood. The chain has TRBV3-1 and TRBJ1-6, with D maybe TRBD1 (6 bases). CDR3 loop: CASSQGTAAGPLHF. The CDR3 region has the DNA TGTGCCAGCAGCCAAGGGACAGCGGCCGGACCCCTCCACTTT.